The rows below give T cell receptor beta chains drawn from one sample of a study of cytomegalovirus exposure and HLA in healthy donors. Using immunoSEQ multiplex PCR, the repertoire was profiled, and TCRdb retains in-frame clones only, with some absent. Altogether around 110,000 clones are present, more than 55% being singletons, with the ten largest covering more than 1.5%. The sample was PBMCs. These receptors were collected from a man aged 18-30 years in good health and CMV-seronegative. CDR3s include the opening cysteine and the closing phenylalanine or tryptophan. Fields, in order: J gene, V gene, CDR3 protein.

J: TRBJ2-7; V: TRBV27; CDR3: CASSLSTGTISYEQYF
J: TRBJ2-2; V: TRBV9; CDR3: CASSVFTGTGYTGELFF
J: TRBJ2-1; V: TRBV5-1; CDR3: CASSLVEGNEQFF
J: TRBJ1-2; V: TRBV19; CDR3: CASNPDRGGYGYTF
J: TRBJ2-7; V: TRBV9; CDR3: CASSPRTADYEQYF
J: TRBJ2-5; V: TRBV28; CDR3: CTSSSVLAGEETQYF
J: TRBJ1-1; V: TRBV11-2; CDR3: CASSLTDSTEAFF
J: TRBJ2-1; V: TRBV27; CDR3: CASSFRTGDNNEQFF
J: TRBJ2-1; V: TRBV7-2; CDR3: CASSPGLAGGFLPHNEQFF
J: TRBJ2-1; V: TRBV19; CDR3: CASSNRFQRNEQFF
J: TRBJ2-7; V: TRBV28; CDR3: CASSFGTGHNYEQYF
J: TRBJ1-1; V: TRBV30; CDR3: CAWDREEGEAFF
J: TRBJ2-2; V: TRBV28; CDR3: CASSSANTGELFF
J: TRBJ1-5; V: TRBV7-8; CDR3: CASSLGPWGQSGYSNQPQHF
J: TRBJ2-7; V: TRBV2; CDR3: CARGAGLGREQYF
J: TRBJ1-2; V: TRBV29-1; CDR3: CSVADRGNYGYTF
J: TRBJ1-4; V: TRBV18; CDR3: CASSPPRATEEKLFF
J: TRBJ2-1; V: TRBV9; CDR3: CASSVVGQGNEQFF
J: TRBJ1-1; V: TRBV6-1; CDR3: CASSVRGLNTEAFF
J: TRBJ2-1; V: TRBV7-9; CDR3: CASTGTAGYNEQFF
J: TRBJ1-1; V: TRBV2; CDR3: CASSLDRAGTEAFF
J: TRBJ2-3; V: TRBV6-4; CDR3: CASSLAFTDTQYF
J: TRBJ1-1; V: TRBV10-1; CDR3: CASSEDGAFF
J: TRBJ2-7; V: TRBV7-2; CDR3: CASSPPGLAGVSYEQYF
J: TRBJ1-2; V: TRBV29-1; CDR3: CSVLPGSDGYTF
J: TRBJ2-7; V: TRBV5-1; CDR3: CASSLSTGTDEQYF
J: TRBJ1-1; V: TRBV11-3; CDR3: CASSLQLNTEAFF
J: TRBJ2-1; V: TRBV27; CDR3: CASSLARTGSRTEQFF
J: TRBJ2-7; V: TRBV30; CDR3: CAWSASGSERKQYF
J: TRBJ1-3; V: TRBV29-1; CDR3: CSVQEVSGNTIYF
J: TRBJ2-6; V: TRBV12-5; CDR3: CASGLETGAGANVLTF
J: TRBJ2-5; V: TRBV25-1; CDR3: CASSELGVQETQYF
J: TRBJ1-4; V: TRBV5-1; CDR3: CASSLVAANEKLFF
J: TRBJ1-3; V: TRBV5-1; CDR3: CASSLGDRVSGNTIYF
J: TRBJ2-2; V: TRBV9; CDR3: CASSPRTGGFSGELFF
J: TRBJ1-5; V: TRBV5-4; CDR3: CASSREGASQPQHF
J: TRBJ1-2; V: TRBV15; CDR3: CATSRDLRPGQGSYGYTF
J: TRBJ1-2; V: TRBV10-3; CDR3: CAIRDGQGADGYTF
J: TRBJ2-7; V: TRBV28; CDR3: CASTTVNRGYEQYF
J: TRBJ1-2; V: TRBV28; CDR3: CASSFMDRGMYGYTF
J: TRBJ1-1; V: TRBV4-2; CDR3: CASSQVELNTEAFF
J: TRBJ1-4; V: TRBV19; CDR3: CASSIDRSITEKLFF
J: TRBJ2-7; V: TRBV19; CDR3: CASSISLTGIVYEQYF
J: TRBJ2-3; V: TRBV25-1; CDR3: CASSGPGTGVPDTQYF
J: TRBJ2-7; V: TRBV9; CDR3: CASSPSVRTYEQYF
J: TRBJ1-4; V: TRBV30; CDR3: CAWSGMTGLNEKLFF
J: TRBJ2-3; V: TRBV7-8; CDR3: CASSRSGRATDTQYF
J: TRBJ1-2; V: TRBV6-1; CDR3: CASSEGAGTTYGYTF
J: TRBJ2-1; V: TRBV18; CDR3: CASSPGMDYNEQFF
J: TRBJ2-4; V: TRBV2; CDR3: CASSGSRGNIQYF
J: TRBJ1-2; V: TRBV7-2; CDR3: CASSLRGQGYGYTF
J: TRBJ2-7; V: TRBV28; CDR3: CASSLNSLRTGGSEQYF
J: TRBJ1-5; V: TRBV2; CDR3: CASSPTQRTGRSNQPQHF
J: TRBJ1-2; V: TRBV19; CDR3: CASSPRNYGYTF
J: TRBJ2-6; V: TRBV27; CDR3: CASREGIFSGANVLTF
J: NA; V: TRBV6-5; CDR3: CASSQGASYEQYF
J: TRBJ1-2; V: TRBV5-6; CDR3: CASSYLSDRGRGYTF
J: TRBJ2-7; V: TRBV30; CDR3: CAWSYGQYYEQYF
J: TRBJ2-5; V: TRBV27; CDR3: CASRRGQGRSETQYF